This passage covers 23 T cell receptor beta chains from one sample sequenced in a study of identical twins. From the 5' RACE reads, TCRdb called clonotypes with MiXCR, one entry per CDR3 protein. The data show some 270,000 distinct CDR3 sequences, about 8% seen once. These same records also appear under a second study, on yellow fever vaccine responses in identical twins.

The sequenced sample consisted of CD8+ T cells sorted from blood. These receptor sequences come from a woman aged 18-30 years in good health.

In its sample, this clonotype was seen a few times. The rearrangement joins TRBV7-9 to TRBJ1-5; D perhaps matches TRBD1 (5 bases). This CDR3 has 14 amino acids. V lost 4 bases to trimming and J lost 3 bases, with 10 bases between them. Per the germline V gene, CDR1 is SEHNR and CDR2 is FQNEAQ (reference sequence). CDR3 region: CASSSRDLNQPQHF. CDR3 nucleotides: TGTGCCAGCAGCTCCCGGGACCTCAATCAGCCCCAGCATTTT.

Concerning this clonotype itself: At one end, the junction sequence differs from germline, possibly due to a read error. The rearrangement joins TRBV12-3 or TRBV12-4 to TRBJ2-3; the match to TRBD2 covers 8 bases. The CDR3 totals 19 residues. For the CDR3, the DNA is TGTGCCATCAGTTGGAGCGGGGGCTCTTTTGTGGGGGAGACAGATACGCAGTATTTT. It encodes CAISWSGGSFVGETDTQYF.

This clonotype showed up many times. The V gene is TRBV7-9, the J gene TRBJ2-1; 10 nucleotides agree with TRBD2. The V gene end was trimmed by 5 bases and the J gene end by 4 bases; junction bases not matched to a gene: 5. Germline loops: CDR1 SEHNR, CDR2 FQNEAQ (reference sequence). This CDR3 spans 15 amino acids. The CDR3 nucleotides are TGTGCCAGCAGCCTCCCAGCGGGGGGGTACAATGAGCAGTTCTTC. This encodes CASSLPAGGYNEQFF.

A few counts support this clonotype. V usage is TRBV12-3 or TRBV12-4 and J usage is TRBJ2-5, with D perhaps TRBD2 (5 bases). The CDR3 consists of 14 residues. Trimming pared 5 bases from V and 0 bases from J, leaving 10 bases between. The DNA for the CDR3 is TGTGCCAGCAGTCTCTGGGGAGACCAAGAGACCCAGTACTTC. Translating it yields CASSLWGDQETQYF.

The chain is built from TRBV4-1 and TRBJ2-5, with 8 bases matching TRBD2. The CDR3 is made up of 15 amino acids. Germline values: CDR1 MGHRA, CDR2 YSYEKL. Germline trimming cut 4 bases from V and 5 bases from J; bases unmatched to any gene: 9. CDR3 sequence: CASSRRSAGVETQYF. As DNA, the CDR3 is TGCGCCAGCAGCCGGCGATCAGCGGGGGTCGAGACCCAGTACTTC.

The chain couples TRBV7-9 to TRBJ2-1; the D call may be TRBD1 or TRBD2 (6 bases each). Germline loops: CDR1 SEHNR, CDR2 FQNEAQ (reference sequence). CDR3 length: 13 residues. Trimming removed 3 bases at V and 9 bases at J, with 12 bases between. Here the CDR3 DNA reads TGTGCCAGCAGCTTTCCGGGGGCCGGTGAGCAGTTCTTC. This codes for CASSFPGAGEQFF.

The J gene is TRBJ2-2, the V gene TRBV29-1; 8 bases map to TRBD1. There are 15 residues in the CDR3. With V trimmed by 6 bases and J by 1 base, 7 bases remained unmatched. CDR1 and CDR2 from the germline V gene are SQVTM and ANQGSEA. CDR3: CSVAGGALNTGELFF. In nucleotides, the CDR3 is TGCAGCGTAGCAGGGGGCGCATTGAACACCGGGGAGCTGTTTTTT.

This clonotype was recorded many times. V usage is TRBV4-1 and J usage is TRBJ2-1, with a tentative D call TRBD2 (5 bases). V was clipped by 0 bases and J by 0 bases, with 18 bases between them. This CDR3 contains 19 residues. Germline-derived CDR1 and CDR2 are MGHRA and YSYEKL. Here the CDR3 DNA reads TGCGCCAGCAGCCAAGATAATGGCCTGGGGAGCGACTCCTACAATGAGCAGTTCTTC. Its protein is CASSQDNGLGSDSYNEQFF.

The chain couples TRBV27 to TRBJ2-3, with D uncertain. The CDR3 totals 14 residues. Germline loops: CDR1 MNHEY, CDR2 SMNVEV (reference sequence). V lost 3 bases, J lost 0 bases, and 7 bases lay in between. The CDR3 nucleotides read TGTGCCAGCAGTTTCAGTCCTAGCACAGATACGCAGTATTTT. It is translated as CASSFSPSTDTQYF.

This clonotype was seen a few times. The chain has TRBV4-1 and TRBJ2-7; D uncertain. V was shortened by 3 bases and J by 0 bases, with 6 bases between the two germline ends. The CDR3 spans 13 residues. Per the germline V gene, CDR1 is MGHRA and CDR2 is YSYEKL. CDR3 sequence reads: CASSHSISYEQYF. In nucleotides, the CDR3 is TGCGCCAGCAGCCACAGCATCTCCTACGAGCAGTACTTC.

This clonotype was picked up many times. The J gene is TRBJ2-2, the V gene TRBV29-1; 9 bases agree with TRBD1. The length of the CDR3 is 14 residues. Per the germline V gene, CDR1 is SQVTM and CDR2 is ANQGSEA. The V and J ends lost 3 bases and 7 bases, in that order; junction bases with no gene match: 6. The CDR3 bases are TGCAGCGTTGAGGGACAGGGTATGATCGGGGAGCTGTTTTTT. This translates into CSVEGQGMIGELFF.

This clonotype has ten or more counts. CDR3 sequence: CASSLGLAGLDEQFF. The CDR3 DNA sequence: TGCGCCAGCAGCTTGGGACTAGCGGGGTTAGATGAGCAGTTCTTC. The gene calls are TRBV5-1 and TRBJ2-1, with 11 bases aligning to TRBD2. This CDR3 region has 15 residues. V lost 0 bases to trimming and J lost 8 bases; unmatched junction nucleotides: 4. Per the germline V gene, CDR1 is SGHRS and CDR2 is YFSETQ.

The rearrangement links TRBV2 to TRBJ2-5; D gene unclear. Germline V CDR1 and CDR2: SNHLY, FYNNEI. The CDR3 is 14 residues long. Trimming cost V 7 bases and J 0 bases, with 12 bases left between them. This CDR3 reads CASKSTDYQETQYF. CDR3 DNA: TGTGCCAGCAAATCGACGGATTACCAAGAGACCCAGTACTTC. Using reference TRBV2 and TRBJ2-5 for the parts outside the CDR3, the full variable domain is EPEVTQTPSHQVTQMGQEVILRCVPISNHLYFYWYRQILGQKVEFLVSFYNNEISEKSEIFDDQFSVERPDGSNFTLKIRSTKLEDSAMYFCASKSTDYQETQYFGPGTRLLVL.

This clonotype was observed many times. The gene calls are TRBV7-8 and TRBJ2-1; TRBD2 aligns across 11 bases. The germline gives CDR1 SGHVS, CDR2 FQNEAQ. Unmatched junction bases numbered 8, after V lost 4 bases and J lost 9 bases. The length of the CDR3 is 15 residues. DNA of the CDR3: TGTGCCAGCAGCTGGATAGCGGGAGGGCCCGGTGAGCAGTTCTTC. Amino acid sequence: CASSWIAGGPGEQFF.

The CDR3 DNA reads TGTGCCAGCAGCCTTGGACTAGAGTTGGACAATGAGCAGTTCTTC. This encodes CASSLGLELDNEQFF. The gene calls are TRBV7-9 and TRBJ2-1; TRBD2 agrees at 7 bases. CDR1 and CDR2 from the germline V gene are SEHNR and FQNEAQ (reference sequence). The CDR3 extends over 15 amino acids. The trim removed 5 bases at V and 5 bases at J, leaving 9 bases unmatched.

This clonotype was recorded at least ten times. J is TRBJ1-4 and V is TRBV9, with 7 bases that match TRBD1. With 4 bases clipped from V and 0 bases from J, the junction kept 6 bases outside the gene matches. The CDR3 consists of 16 residues. Per the germline V gene, CDR1 is SGDLS and CDR2 is YYNGEE. CDR3 nucleotides: TGTGCCAGCAGCCCGGGACAGCGAGCAACTAATGAAAAACTGTTTTTT. It yields the protein CASSPGQRATNEKLFF. Combining the CDR3 with reference TRBV9 and TRBJ1-4 gives the whole variable domain DSGVTQTPKHLITATGQRVTLRCSPRSGDLSVYWYQQSLDQGLQFLIQYYNGEERAKGNILERFSAQQFPDLHSELNLSSLELGDSALYFCASSPGQRATNEKLFFGSGTQLSVL.

This chain links TRBV3-1 with TRBJ1-4; D may be TRBD1 (6 bases). Germline V gene sequence: CDR1 LGHDT, CDR2 YNNKEL (reference sequence). Trimming took 2 bases from V and 7 from J, leaving 17 bases between them. This CDR3 comprises 16 residues. CDR3 bases: TGTGCCAGCAGCCAACGTGGGACAAGGGGGATTGAAAAACTGTTTTTT. Translating it yields CASSQRGTRGIEKLFF.

This chain links TRBV6-5 with TRBJ1-2, with 7 bases fitting TRBD1. Germline V gives CDR1 MNHEY, CDR2 SVGAGI. This CDR3 has 16 amino acids. V shed 2 bases and J 0 bases; nucleotides not matched to a gene: 6. This CDR3 reads CASSYETGRSNYGYTF. The CDR3 nucleotides read TGTGCCAGCAGTTACGAGACAGGGCGCTCTAACTATGGCTACACCTTC.

In its sample, this clonotype was seen a few times. V gene TRBV9 combines with J gene TRBJ2-1; D call uncertain. Germline CDR1 is SGDLS and CDR2 is YYNGEE. The V end was cut by 0 bases, the J end by 3 bases, with 13 bases between. The CDR3 runs 16 residues. The CDR3 reads CASSVGPSAGYNEQFF. CDR3 DNA sequence: TGTGCCAGCAGCGTAGGACCGAGTGCTGGCTACAATGAGCAGTTCTTC. Based on the CDR3 plus reference TRBV9 and TRBJ2-1, the full variable domain is DSGVTQTPKHLITATGQRVTLRCSPRSGDLSVYWYQQSLDQGLQFLIQYYNGEERAKGNILERFSAQQFPDLHSELNLSSLELGDSALYFCASSVGPSAGYNEQFFGPGTRLTVL.

This chain links TRBV5-1 with TRBJ2-7; the match to TRBD1 covers 9 bases. V lost 4 bases to trimming and J lost 4 bases; unmatched junction nucleotides: 9. The CDR3 covers 15 residues. Germline CDR1 SGHRS, CDR2 YFSETQ. The CDR3, as DNA: TGCGCCAGCAGCCCGAGACAGGGGGTGGAGTACGAGCAGTACTTC. Its translation: CASSPRQGVEYEQYF.

V gene TRBV7-9 combines with J gene TRBJ2-3; a possible D gene is TRBD1 (6 bases). This CDR3 has 15 amino acids. Per germline, CDR1 SEHNR and CDR2 FQNEAQ (reference sequence). V was trimmed by 1 base and J by 2 bases, leaving 10 bases between them. CDR3 coding DNA: TGTGCCAGCAGCTTAGGTGAGGGGGACACAGATACGCAGTATTTT. Translation gives CASSLGEGDTDTQYF. The variable domain in full, completed from reference TRBV7-9 and TRBJ2-3, reads DTGVSQNPRHKITKRGQNVTFRCDPISEHNRLYWYRQTLGQGPEFLTYFQNEAQLEKSRLLSDRFSAERPKGSFSTLEIQRTEQGDSAMYLCASSLGEGDTDTQYFGPGTRLTVL.

This clonotype was seen a few times. J is TRBJ2-1 and V is TRBV29-1, with TRBD2 identical over 7 bases. Per germline, CDR1 SQVTM and CDR2 ANQGSEA. The CDR3 contains 15 residues. The V segment lost 7 bases and the J segment 0 bases; nucleotides outside the gene matches: 9. The CDR3 loop is CSAPLATSSYNEQFF. The DNA for the CDR3 is TGCAGCGCCCCACTAGCGACCAGCTCCTACAATGAGCAGTTCTTC.

This sequence joins TRBV10-3 and TRBJ2-3; D is ambiguous. CDR1 and CDR2 from the germline V gene are ENHRY and SYGVKD. The CDR3 sequence is 13 residues long. The V and J ends lost 0 bases and 6 bases respectively, with 7 bases between them. The DNA of the CDR3 is TGTGCCATCAGTGAGTCGTTGTCCGATACGCAGTATTTT. Protein sequence: CAISESLSDTQYF.